Detailed here is one T cell receptor (beta chain). Its antigen is unidentified. This CDR3 is built from 15 residues. Trimming pared 2 bases from V and 5 bases from J, leaving 16 bases between. Looked up from germline, CDR1 is SGHNT and CDR2 is YYREEE (reference sequence). These data originate in a study of T cell responses to AZD1222 COVID-19 vaccine. Study as a whole: Pooled samples include second doses given at about 4 or 12 weeks.

Study outcomes and limitations: Baseline serology detected seropositivity in only six AZD1222 recipients.

The assay was immunoSEQ multiplex PCR, and TCRdb's table has in-frame clones only and misses some. The sample comprises approximately 140,000 clones, around 90% of which are singletons, and more than 2.5% rests with the top ten. The V and J genes are TRBV5-4 and TRBJ2-5; D tentatively reads TRBD1 or TRBD2 (6 bases each). The source material was peripheral blood, sampled on day 0 of AZD1222 vaccination. The TCR was taken from an adult in good health. The CDR3 DNA follows: TGTGCCAGCAGCTTAGGGTCGAGGGGGGCGGAGACCCAGTACTTC. Protein product: CASSLGSRGAETQYF.